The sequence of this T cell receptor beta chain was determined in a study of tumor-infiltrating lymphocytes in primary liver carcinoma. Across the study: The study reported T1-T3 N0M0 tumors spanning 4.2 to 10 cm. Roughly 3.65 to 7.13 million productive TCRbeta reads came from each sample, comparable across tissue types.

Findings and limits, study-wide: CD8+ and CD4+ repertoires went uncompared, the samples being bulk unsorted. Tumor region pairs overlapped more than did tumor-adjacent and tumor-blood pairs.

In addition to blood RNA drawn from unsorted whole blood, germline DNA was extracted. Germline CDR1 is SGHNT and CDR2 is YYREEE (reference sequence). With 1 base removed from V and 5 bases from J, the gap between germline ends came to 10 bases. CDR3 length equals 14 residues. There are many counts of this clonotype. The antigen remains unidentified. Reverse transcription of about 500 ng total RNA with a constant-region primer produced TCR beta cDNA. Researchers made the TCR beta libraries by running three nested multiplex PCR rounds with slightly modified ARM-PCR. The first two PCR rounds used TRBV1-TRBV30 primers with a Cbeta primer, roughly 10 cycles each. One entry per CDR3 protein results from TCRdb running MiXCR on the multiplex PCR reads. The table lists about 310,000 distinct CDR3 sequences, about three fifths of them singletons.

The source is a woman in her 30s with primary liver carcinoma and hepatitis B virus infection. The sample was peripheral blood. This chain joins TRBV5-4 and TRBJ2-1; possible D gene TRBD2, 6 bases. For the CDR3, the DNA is TGTGCCAGCAGCTTGCGGGGAGGTAACAATGAGCAGTTCTTC. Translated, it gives CASSLRGGNNEQFF.